These 10 T cell receptor beta chains were all obtained from the same sample, sequenced in a study of blood T cell repertoires in COVID-19. Using immunoSEQ multiplex PCR, the repertoire was profiled, and TCRdb retains in-frame clones only, with some absent. The table lists 140,000 or so clones, 85% to 90% of them singletons, with around 2.9% in the top ten. Sequencing used peripheral blood. The receptors shown here come from a woman in her fifties or sixties with active COVID-19.

The chain is built from TRBV7-9 and TRBJ2-2; TRBD2 aligns across 13 bases. Unmatched junction bases numbered 9, after V lost 10 bases and J lost 4 bases. The CDR3 consists of 16 residues. Germline V lookup: CDR1 SEHNR, CDR2 FQNEAQ (reference sequence). This chain's CDR3 is CAIPLAGGPVTGELFF. In DNA form, the CDR3 reads TGTGCCATCCCACTAGCGGGAGGGCCCGTCACCGGGGAGCTGTTTTTT. Based on the CDR3 plus reference TRBV7-9 and TRBJ2-2, the full variable domain is DTGVSQNPRHKITKRGQNVTFRCDPISEHNRLYWYRQTLGQGPEFLTYFQNEAQLEKSRLLSDRFSAERPKGSFSTLEIQRTEQGDSAMYLCAIPLAGGPVTGELFFGEGSRLTVL.

This clone was seen a handful of times. The rearrangement links TRBV12-3 or TRBV12-4 to TRBJ1-2; maybe TRBD1 (6 bases). V was shortened by 6 bases and J by 4 bases, with 12 bases between the two germline ends. This CDR3 spans 13 amino acids. As DNA, the CDR3 is TGTGCCAGCAGGCAGGACAGTTCCTATGGCTACACCTTC. Translation: CASRQDSSYGYTF.

The CDR3 sequence: CASSQVRETQYF. The CDR3 DNA sequence: TGTGCCAGTAGCCAGGTGCGAGAGACCCAGTACTTC. The gene calls are TRBV19 and TRBJ2-5; D remains ambiguous. This CDR3 is built from 12 residues. Trimming pared 6 bases from V and 4 bases from J, leaving 9 bases between. CDR1 is LNHDA and CDR2 is SQIVND in the germline V gene (reference sequence).

The chain combines TRBV7-9 with TRBJ2-7; unclear D gene. CDR3 size: 13 residues. The germline V gene encodes CDR1 SEHNR and CDR2 FQNEAQ (reference sequence). V was trimmed by 5 bases and J by 2 bases, leaving 10 bases between them. CDR3 amino acids: CASSTSEAYEQYF. In nucleotides, the CDR3 is TGTGCCAGCAGCACCTCAGAGGCCTACGAGCAGTACTTC.

This clone was counted between two and nine times. The gene calls are TRBV9 and TRBJ1-2, with D maybe TRBD1 (6 bases). CDR1 SGDLS and CDR2 YYNGEE come from the germline V gene. The CDR3 has 16 residues. The ends were cut back, 4 bases at V and 3 bases at J, with 19 bases in the middle. The CDR3 protein is CASSPPDRLLDYGYTF. The CDR3 DNA reads TGTGCCAGCAGCCCCCCGGACAGACTTTTAGACTATGGCTACACCTTC.

The genes are TRBV11-2 and TRBJ2-5; possibly TRBD1 for D (6 bases). Germline V gene sequence: CDR1 SGHAT, CDR2 FQNNGV. Trimming took 4 bases from V and 4 from J, leaving 10 bases between them. CDR3 length: 13 residues. CDR3 bases: TGTGCCAGCAGCTACGGACAGTCAGAGACCCAGTACTTC. Its protein is CASSYGQSETQYF.

This clone was seen a single time. The chain employs TRBV19 and TRBJ2-7; D might be TRBD1 (6 bases). The CDR3 extends over 15 amino acids. Trimming shortened V by 5 bases and J by 6 bases, and 20 bases separated the two germline ends. CDR1 is LNHDA, CDR2 SQIVND, per germline (reference sequence). In DNA, the CDR3 is TGTGCCAGTAGTCCTGGACAGTTAGGCGGTCTCGAGCAGTACTTC. Protein: CASSPGQLGGLEQYF.

The V gene is TRBV9, the J gene TRBJ1-6, with D maybe TRBD1 (5 bases). Trimming took off 3 bases at V and 6 bases at J, with 10 bases between the two ends. Germline-derived CDR1 and CDR2 are SGDLS and YYNGEE. The CDR3 is 14 amino acids. The CDR3 nucleotides are TGTGCCAGCAGCGGAATGACAGCTAATTCACCCCTCCACTTT. It encodes CASSGMTANSPLHF. The whole variable domain, remainder taken from reference TRBV9 and TRBJ1-6, is DSGVTQTPKHLITATGQRVTLRCSPRSGDLSVYWYQQSLDQGLQFLIQYYNGEERAKGNILERFSAQQFPDLHSELNLSSLELGDSALYFCASSGMTANSPLHFGNGTRLTVT.

This clone was observed a few times. The genes are TRBV4-1 and TRBJ2-7, with D perhaps TRBD1 (7 bases). V lost 1 base and J 0 bases, leaving 19 bases between the germline ends. CDR1 and CDR2 from the germline V gene are MGHRA and YSYEKL. This CDR3 has 18 residues. The DNA for the CDR3 is TGCGCCAGCAGCCAAGGGAGGGGGATCAGGGGGAGCTCCTACGAGCAGTACTTC. This encodes CASSQGRGIRGSSYEQYF.

In its sample, this clone was seen a few times. The chain couples TRBV5-4 to TRBJ1-2; D unresolved. This CDR3 comprises 16 residues. V was trimmed by 4 bases and J by 0 bases, leaving 16 bases between them. Per the germline V gene, CDR1 is SGHNT and CDR2 is YYREEE (reference sequence). The CDR3 nucleotides read TGTGCCAGCAGCAACCCCGGGGTAATGGCTAACTATGGCTACACCTTC. Its protein is CASSNPGVMANYGYTF.